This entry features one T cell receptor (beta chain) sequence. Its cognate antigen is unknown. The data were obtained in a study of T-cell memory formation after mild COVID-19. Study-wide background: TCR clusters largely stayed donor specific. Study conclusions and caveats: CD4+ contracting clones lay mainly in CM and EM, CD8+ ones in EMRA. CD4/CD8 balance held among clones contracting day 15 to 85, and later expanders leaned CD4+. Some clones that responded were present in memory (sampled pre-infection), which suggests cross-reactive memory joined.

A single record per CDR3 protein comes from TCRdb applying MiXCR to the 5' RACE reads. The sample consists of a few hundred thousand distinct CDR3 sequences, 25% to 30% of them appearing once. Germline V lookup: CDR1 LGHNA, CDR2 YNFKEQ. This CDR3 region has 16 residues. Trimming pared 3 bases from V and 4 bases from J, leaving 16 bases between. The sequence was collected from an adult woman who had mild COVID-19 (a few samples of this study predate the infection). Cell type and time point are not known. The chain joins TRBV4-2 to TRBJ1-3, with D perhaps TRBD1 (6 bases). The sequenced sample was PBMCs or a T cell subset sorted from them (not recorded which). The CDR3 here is CASSQDGQIRGNTIYF. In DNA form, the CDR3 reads TGTGCCAGCAGCCAGGACGGACAGATTAGAGGAAACACCATATATTTT.